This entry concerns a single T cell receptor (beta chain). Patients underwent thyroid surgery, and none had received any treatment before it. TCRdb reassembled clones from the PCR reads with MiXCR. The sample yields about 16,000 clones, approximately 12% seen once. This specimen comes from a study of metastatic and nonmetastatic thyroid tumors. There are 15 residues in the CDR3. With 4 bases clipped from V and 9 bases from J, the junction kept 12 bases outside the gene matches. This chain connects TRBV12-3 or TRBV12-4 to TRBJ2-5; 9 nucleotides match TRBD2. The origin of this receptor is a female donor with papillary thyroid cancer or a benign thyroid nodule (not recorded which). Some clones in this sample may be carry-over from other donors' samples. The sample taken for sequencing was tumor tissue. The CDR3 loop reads CASSSGGLALGAQYF. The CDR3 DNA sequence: TGTGCCAGCAGTTCGGGGGGACTAGCCCTCGGGGCCCAGTACTTC.